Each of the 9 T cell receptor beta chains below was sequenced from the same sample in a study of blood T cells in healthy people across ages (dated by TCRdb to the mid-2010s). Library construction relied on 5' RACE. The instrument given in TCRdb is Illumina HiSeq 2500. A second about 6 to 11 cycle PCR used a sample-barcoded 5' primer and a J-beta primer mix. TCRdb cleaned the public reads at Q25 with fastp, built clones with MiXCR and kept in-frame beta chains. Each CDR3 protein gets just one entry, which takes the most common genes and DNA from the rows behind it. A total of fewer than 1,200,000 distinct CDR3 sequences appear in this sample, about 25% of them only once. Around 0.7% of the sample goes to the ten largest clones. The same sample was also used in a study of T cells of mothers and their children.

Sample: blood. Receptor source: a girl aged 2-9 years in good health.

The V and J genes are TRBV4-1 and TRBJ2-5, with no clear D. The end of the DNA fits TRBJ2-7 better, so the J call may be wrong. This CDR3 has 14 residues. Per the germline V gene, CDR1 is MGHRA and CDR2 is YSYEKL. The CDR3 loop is CASSQERVSYEQYF. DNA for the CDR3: TGCGCCAGCAGCCAAGAAAGGGTATCCTACGAGCAGTACTTC.

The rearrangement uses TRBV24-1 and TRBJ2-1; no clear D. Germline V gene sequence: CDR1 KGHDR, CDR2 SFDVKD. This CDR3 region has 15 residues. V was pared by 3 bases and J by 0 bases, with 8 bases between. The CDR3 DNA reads TGTGCCACCAGTGATAGTGATAGCTCCTACAATGAGCAGTTCTTC. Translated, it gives CATSDSDSSYNEQFF.

The CDR3 sequence is CASSEFVPYEQYF. CDR3 bases: TGTGCCAGCAGTGAATTTGTCCCCTACGAGCAGTACTTC. The V gene is TRBV2, the J gene TRBJ2-7; D is uncertain. This CDR3 comprises 13 residues. Germline loops: CDR1 SNHLY, CDR2 FYNNEI. Trimming removed 2 bases from V and 2 bases from J, with 7 bases in between.

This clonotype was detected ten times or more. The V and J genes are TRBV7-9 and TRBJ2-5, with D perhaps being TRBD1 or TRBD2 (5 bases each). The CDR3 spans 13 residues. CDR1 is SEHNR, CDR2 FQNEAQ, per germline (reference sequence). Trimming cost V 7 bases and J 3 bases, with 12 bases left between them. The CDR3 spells CASTPMGEETQYF. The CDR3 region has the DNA TGTGCCAGCACCCCAATGGGGGAAGAGACCCAGTACTTC.

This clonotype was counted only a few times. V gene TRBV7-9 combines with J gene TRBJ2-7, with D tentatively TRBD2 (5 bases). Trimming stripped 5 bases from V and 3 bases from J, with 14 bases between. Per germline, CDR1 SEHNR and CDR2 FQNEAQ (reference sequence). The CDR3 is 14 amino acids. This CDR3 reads CASSPGGPNYEQYF. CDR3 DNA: TGTGCCAGCAGCCCCGGAGGACCAAACTACGAGCAGTACTTC.

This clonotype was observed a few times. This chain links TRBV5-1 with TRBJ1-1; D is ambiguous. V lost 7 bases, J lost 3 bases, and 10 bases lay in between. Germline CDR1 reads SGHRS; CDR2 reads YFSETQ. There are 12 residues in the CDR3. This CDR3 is CASSWGDTEAFF. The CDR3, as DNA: TGCGCCAGCTCGTGGGGAGACACTGAAGCTTTCTTT.

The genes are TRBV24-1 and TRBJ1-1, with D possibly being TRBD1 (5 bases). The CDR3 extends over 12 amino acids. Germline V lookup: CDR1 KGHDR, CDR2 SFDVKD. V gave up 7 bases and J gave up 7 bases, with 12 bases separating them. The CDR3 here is CATSDTTDEAFF. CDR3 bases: TGTGCCACCAGCGACACGACAGATGAAGCTTTCTTT.

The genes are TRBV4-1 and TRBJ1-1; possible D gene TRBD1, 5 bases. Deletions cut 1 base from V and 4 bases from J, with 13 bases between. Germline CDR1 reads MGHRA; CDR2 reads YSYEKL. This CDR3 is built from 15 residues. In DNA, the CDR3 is TGCGCCAGCAGCCAAGTTGGCGGGGACGGCACTGAAGCTTTCTTT. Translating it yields CASSQVGGDGTEAFF.

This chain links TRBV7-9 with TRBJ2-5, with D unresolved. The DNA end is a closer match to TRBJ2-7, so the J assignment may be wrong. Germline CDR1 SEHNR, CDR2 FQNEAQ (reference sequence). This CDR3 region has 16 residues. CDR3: CASSLFLSGSPYEQYF. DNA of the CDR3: TGTGCCAGCAGCTTATTTTTATCCGGATCCCCCTACGAGCAGTACTTC.